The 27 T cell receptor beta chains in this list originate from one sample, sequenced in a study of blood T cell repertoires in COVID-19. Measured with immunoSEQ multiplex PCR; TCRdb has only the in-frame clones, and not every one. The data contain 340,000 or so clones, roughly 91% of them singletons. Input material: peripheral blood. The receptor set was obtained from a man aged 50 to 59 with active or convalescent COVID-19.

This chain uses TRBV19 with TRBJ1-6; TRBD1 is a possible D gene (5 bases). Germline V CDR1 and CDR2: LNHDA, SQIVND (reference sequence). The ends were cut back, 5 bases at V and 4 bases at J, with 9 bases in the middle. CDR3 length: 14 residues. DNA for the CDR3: TGTGCCAGTAGTCTACGGACATATAATTCACCCCTCCACTTT. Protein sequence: CASSLRTYNSPLHF.

The CDR3 loop reads CASSLVVAGGPREQFF. CDR3 nucleotides: TGTGCCAGCAGTTTAGTGGTAGCGGGAGGGCCGCGGGAGCAGTTCTTC. The chain carries TRBV28 and TRBJ2-1; 11 bases map to TRBD2. V shed 2 bases and J 10 bases; nucleotides not matched to a gene: 10. Per germline, CDR1 MDHEN and CDR2 SYDVKM. The CDR3 runs 16 residues.

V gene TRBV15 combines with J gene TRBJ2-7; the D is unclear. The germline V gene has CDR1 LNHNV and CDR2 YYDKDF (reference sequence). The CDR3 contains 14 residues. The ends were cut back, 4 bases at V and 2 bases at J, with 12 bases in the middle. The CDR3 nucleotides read TGTGCCACCAGCAAGAGGAGCTACACCTACGAGCAGTACTTC. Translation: CATSKRSYTYEQYF.

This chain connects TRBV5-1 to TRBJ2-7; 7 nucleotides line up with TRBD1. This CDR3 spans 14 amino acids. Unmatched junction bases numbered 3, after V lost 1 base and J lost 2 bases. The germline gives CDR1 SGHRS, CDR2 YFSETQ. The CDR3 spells CASSLTGETYEQYF. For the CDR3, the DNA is TGCGCCAGCAGCTTGACAGGGGAGACCTACGAGCAGTACTTC. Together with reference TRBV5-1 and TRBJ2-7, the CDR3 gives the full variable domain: KAGVTQTPRYLIKTRGQQVTLSCSPISGHRSVSWYQQTPGQGLQFLFEYFSETQRNKGNFPGRFSGRQFSNSRSEMNVSTLELGDSALYLCASSLTGETYEQYFGPGTRLTVT.

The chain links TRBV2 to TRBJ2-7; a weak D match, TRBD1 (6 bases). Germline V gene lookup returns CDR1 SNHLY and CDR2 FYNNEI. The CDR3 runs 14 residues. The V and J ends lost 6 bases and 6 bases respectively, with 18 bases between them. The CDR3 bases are TGTGCCAGCAGCGACAGGACAAGTTTGAGCGAGCAGTACTTC. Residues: CASSDRTSLSEQYF. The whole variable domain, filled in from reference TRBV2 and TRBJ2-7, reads EPEVTQTPSHQVTQMGQEVILRCVPISNHLYFYWYRQILGQKVEFLVSFYNNEISEKSEIFDDQFSVERPDGSNFTLKIRSTKLEDSAMYFCASSDRTSLSEQYFGPGTRLTVT.

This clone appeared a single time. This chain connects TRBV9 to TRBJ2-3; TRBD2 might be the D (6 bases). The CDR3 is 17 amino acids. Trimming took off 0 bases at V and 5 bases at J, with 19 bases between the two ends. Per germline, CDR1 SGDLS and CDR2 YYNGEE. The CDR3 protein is CASSVGPPSERLDTQYF. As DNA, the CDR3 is TGTGCCAGCAGCGTAGGACCGCCTAGCGAGCGACTAGATACGCAGTATTTT.

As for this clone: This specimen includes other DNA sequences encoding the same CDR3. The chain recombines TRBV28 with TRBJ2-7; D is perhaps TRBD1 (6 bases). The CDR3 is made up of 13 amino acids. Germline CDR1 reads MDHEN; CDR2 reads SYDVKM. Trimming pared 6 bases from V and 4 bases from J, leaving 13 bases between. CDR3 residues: CASSPGQGYEQYF. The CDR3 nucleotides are TGTGCCAGCAGCCCCGGGCAGGGGTACGAGCAGTACTTC. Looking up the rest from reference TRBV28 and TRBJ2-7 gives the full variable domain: DVKVTQSSRYLVKRTGEKVFLECVQDMDHENMFWYRQDPGLGLRLIYFSYDVKMKEKGDIPEGYSVSREKKERFSLILESASTNQTSMYLCASSPGQGYEQYFGPGTRLTVT.

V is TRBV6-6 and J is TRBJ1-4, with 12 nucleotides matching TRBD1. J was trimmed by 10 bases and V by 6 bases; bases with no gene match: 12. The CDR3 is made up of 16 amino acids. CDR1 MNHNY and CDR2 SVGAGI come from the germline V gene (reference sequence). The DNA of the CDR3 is TGTGCCAGCAGCCGTCTCTCCGGGACAGGGGGCGGAAAACTGTTTTTT. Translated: CASSRLSGTGGGKLFF.

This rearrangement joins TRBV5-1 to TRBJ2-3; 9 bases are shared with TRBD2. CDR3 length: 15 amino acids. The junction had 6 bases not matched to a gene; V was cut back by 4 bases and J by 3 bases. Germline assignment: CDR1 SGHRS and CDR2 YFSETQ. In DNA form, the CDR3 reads TGCGCCAGCAGCCAGGACGCGGGAGGGACAGATACGCAGTATTTT. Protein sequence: CASSQDAGGTDTQYF. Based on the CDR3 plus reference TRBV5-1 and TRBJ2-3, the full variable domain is KAGVTQTPRYLIKTRGQQVTLSCSPISGHRSVSWYQQTPGQGLQFLFEYFSETQRNKGNFPGRFSGRQFSNSRSEMNVSTLELGDSALYLCASSQDAGGTDTQYFGPGTRLTVL.

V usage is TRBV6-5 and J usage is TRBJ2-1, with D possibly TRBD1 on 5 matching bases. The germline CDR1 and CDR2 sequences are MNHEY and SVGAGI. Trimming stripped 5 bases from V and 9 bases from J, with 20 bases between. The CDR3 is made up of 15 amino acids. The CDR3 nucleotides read TGTGCCAGCAGTCAGGGCTACATGGGCCGCGGTGAGCAGTTCTTC. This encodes CASSQGYMGRGEQFF.

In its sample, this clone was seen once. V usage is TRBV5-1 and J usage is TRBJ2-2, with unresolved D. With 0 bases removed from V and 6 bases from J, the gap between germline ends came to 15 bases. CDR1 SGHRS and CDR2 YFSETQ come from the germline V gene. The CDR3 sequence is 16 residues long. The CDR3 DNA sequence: TGCGCCAGCAGCTTGGCCATGCCCCTCCGGGCCGGGGAGCTGTTTTTT. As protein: CASSLAMPLRAGELFF. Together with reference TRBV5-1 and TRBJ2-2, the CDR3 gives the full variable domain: KAGVTQTPRYLIKTRGQQVTLSCSPISGHRSVSWYQQTPGQGLQFLFEYFSETQRNKGNFPGRFSGRQFSNSRSEMNVSTLELGDSALYLCASSLAMPLRAGELFFGEGSRLTVL.

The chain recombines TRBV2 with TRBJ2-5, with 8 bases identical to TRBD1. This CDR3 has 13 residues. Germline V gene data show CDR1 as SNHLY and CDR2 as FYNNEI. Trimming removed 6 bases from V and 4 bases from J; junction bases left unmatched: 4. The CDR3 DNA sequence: TGTGCCAGCAGACCAGGGGGCGGAGAGACCCAGTACTTC. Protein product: CASRPGGGETQYF.

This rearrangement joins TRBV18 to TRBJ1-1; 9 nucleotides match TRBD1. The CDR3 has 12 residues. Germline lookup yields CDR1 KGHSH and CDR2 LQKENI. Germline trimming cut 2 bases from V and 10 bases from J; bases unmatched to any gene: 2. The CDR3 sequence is CASSPRTGAAFF. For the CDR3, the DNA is TGTGCCAGCTCACCAAGGACAGGGGCAGCTTTCTTT.

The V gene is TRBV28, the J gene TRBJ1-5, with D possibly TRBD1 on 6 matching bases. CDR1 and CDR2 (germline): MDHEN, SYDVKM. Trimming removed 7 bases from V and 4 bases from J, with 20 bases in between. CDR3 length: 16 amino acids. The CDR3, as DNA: TGTGCCAGCACTGAGTACGGACAGTGGGGGAATCAGCCCCAGCATTTT. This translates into CASTEYGQWGNQPQHF.

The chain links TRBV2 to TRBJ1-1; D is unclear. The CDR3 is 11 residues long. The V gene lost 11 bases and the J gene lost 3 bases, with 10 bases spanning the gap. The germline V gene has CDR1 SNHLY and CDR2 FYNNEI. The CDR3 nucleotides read TGTGCCCGCGGGGTGGACACTGAAGCTTTCTTT. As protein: CARGVDTEAFF.

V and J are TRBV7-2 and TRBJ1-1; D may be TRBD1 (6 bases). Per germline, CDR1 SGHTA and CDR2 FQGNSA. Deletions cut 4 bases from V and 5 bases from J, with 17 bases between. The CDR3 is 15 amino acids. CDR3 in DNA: TGTGCCAGCAGCTCCCGCGGGGGGCCCGGTACTGAAGCTTTCTTT. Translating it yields CASSSRGGPGTEAFF.

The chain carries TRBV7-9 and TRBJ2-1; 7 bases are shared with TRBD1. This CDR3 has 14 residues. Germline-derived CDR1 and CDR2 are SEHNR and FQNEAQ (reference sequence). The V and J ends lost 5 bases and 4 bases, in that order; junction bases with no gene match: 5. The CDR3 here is CASSPGQLYNEQFF. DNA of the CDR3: TGTGCCAGCAGCCCGGGACAGTTATACAATGAGCAGTTCTTC.

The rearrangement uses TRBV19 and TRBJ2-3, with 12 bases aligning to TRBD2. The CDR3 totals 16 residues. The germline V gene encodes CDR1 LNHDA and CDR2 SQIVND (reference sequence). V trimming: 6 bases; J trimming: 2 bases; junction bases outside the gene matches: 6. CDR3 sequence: CASSNGLAGITDTQYF. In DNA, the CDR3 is TGTGCCAGTAGCAACGGACTAGCGGGGATCACAGATACGCAGTATTTT.

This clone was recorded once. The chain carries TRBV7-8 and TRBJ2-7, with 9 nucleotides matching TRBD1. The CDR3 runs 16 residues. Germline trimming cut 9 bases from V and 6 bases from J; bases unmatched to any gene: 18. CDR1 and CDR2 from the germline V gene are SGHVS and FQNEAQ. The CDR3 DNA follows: TGTGCCAGTGGACAGGGGCTCTTGCTCTCCTTTACCGAGCAGTACTTC. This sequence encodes CASGQGLLLSFTEQYF.

The CDR3 DNA reads as TGTGCCAGTAGTATTAATATACAGTTAAACACTGAAGCTTTCTTT. Translating gives CASSINIQLNTEAFF. The chain combines TRBV19 with TRBJ1-1; no reliable D call. Looked up from germline, CDR1 is LNHDA and CDR2 is SQIVND (reference sequence). The CDR3 runs to 15 residues. Deletions cut 3 bases from V and 2 bases from J, with 13 bases between. The entire variable domain, with the rest obtained from reference TRBV19 and TRBJ1-1, is as follows: DGGITQSPKYLFRKEGQNVTLSCEQNLNHDAMYWYRQDPGQGLRLIYYSQIVNDFQKGDIAEGYSVSREKKESFPLTVTSAQKNPTAFYLCASSINIQLNTEAFFGQGTRLTVV.

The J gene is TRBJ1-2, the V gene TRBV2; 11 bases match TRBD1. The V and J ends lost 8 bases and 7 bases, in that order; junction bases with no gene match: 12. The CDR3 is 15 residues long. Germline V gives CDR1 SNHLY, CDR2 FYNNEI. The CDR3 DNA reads TGTGCCAGCGGGACAGGGGGTACCTCTGGGGGTGGCTACACCTTC. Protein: CASGTGGTSGGGYTF.

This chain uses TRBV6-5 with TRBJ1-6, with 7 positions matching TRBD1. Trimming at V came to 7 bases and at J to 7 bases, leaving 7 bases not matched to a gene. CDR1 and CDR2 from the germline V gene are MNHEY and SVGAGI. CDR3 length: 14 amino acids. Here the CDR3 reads CASMTGRSNSPLHF. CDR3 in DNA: TGTGCCAGCATGACAGGGAGGTCGAATTCACCCCTCCACTTT.

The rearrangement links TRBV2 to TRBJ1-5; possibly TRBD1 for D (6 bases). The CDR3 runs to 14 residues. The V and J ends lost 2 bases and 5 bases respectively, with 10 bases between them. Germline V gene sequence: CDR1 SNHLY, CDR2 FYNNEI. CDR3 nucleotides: TGTGCCAGCAGTGAACAGGGGCCGTATCAGCCCCAGCATTTT. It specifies CASSEQGPYQPQHF.

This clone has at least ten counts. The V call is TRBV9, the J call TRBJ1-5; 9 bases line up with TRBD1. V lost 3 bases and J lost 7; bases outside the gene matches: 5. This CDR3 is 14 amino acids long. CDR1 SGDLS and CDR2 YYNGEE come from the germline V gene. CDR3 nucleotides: TGTGCCAGCAGCGAGGGACAGGGAGGGCAGCCCCAGCATTTT. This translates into CASSEGQGGQPQHF.

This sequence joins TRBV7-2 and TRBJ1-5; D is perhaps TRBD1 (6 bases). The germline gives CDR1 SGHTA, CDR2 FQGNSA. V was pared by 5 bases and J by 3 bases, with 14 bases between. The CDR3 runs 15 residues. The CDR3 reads CASSQTRDNNQPQHF. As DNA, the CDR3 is TGTGCCAGCAGCCAGACCCGGGACAACAATCAGCCCCAGCATTTT.

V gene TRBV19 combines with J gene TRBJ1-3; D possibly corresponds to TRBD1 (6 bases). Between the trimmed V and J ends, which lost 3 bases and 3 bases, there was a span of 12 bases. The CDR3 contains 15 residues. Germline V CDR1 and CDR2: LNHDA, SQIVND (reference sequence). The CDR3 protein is CASSIPTGFGNTIYF. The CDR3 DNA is TGTGCCAGTAGTATCCCGACAGGATTTGGAAACACCATATATTTT.

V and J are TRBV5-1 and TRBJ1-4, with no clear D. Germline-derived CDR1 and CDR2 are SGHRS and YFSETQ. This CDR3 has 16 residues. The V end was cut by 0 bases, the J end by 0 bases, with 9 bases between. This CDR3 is CASSLGNRATNEKLFF. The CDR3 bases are TGCGCCAGCAGCTTGGGTAACAGAGCAACTAATGAAAAACTGTTTTTT.